This entry is about one T cell receptor beta chain. Its antigen is still unknown. Base qualities are not provided; no much larger clone lies one nucleotide away. This sample was taken from a study of OX40 agonist ivuxolimab in advanced cancers. Regarding the complete study: Ivuxolimab, which targeted the costimulatory receptor OX40 (CD134), was an agonistic, fully human IgG2 monoclonal antibody. Intravenous ivuxolimab was administered to patients every 2 weeks at six dose levels: 0.01, 0.1, 0.3, 1.5, 3 and 10 mg/kg. Of the roughly 50 dose-escalation patients, hepatocellular carcinoma was present in approximately 20, melanoma in approximately 15, renal cell carcinoma in 9 and head and neck cancer in 9. A male proportion of about 79% and a mean age of approximately 58 years, ranging from about 20 to 80, were recorded for the dose-escalation cohort. Prior anti-PD-1, anti-PD-L1 or anti-CTLA-4 therapy was permitted, and 35% to 40% of dose-escalation patients had received checkpoint inhibitors. Three dose-escalation patients achieved partial responses, one with hepatocellular carcinoma and two with cutaneous melanoma. The purpose of peripheral TCRbeta sequencing was to test whether ivuxolimab changed TCR sequence diversity and led to clonal T-cell expansion. The monotherapy dose-escalation portion (N = 52 patients) of the phase I ivuxolimab trial is reported in the paper. What the authors observed across the whole study: The antigen specificity of the peripheral T cells that underwent clonal expansion was not determined. Low levels of normalized T-cell clonal expansion were also seen in some patients who did not respond. After ivuxolimab, CD8+ T cells had more expanded clones than CD4+ T cells on average. At doses of 0.1 to 3.0 mg/kg, clonal expansion of both CD4+ and CD8+ T cells in blood was seen between baseline and week 6. In the 0.1-3.0 mg/kg groups, partial responders were among the patients with the lowest normalized peripheral clonal expansion, particularly in CD8+ T cells.

To sequence the TCRbeta CDR3 region, genomic DNA was isolated from the sorted cells. TCRbeta CDR3 regions were sequenced using the immunoSEQ Assay. TCRdb obtained this table from immuneACCESS and retained in-frame rearrangements with V and J assigned. These tables miss some clones; where compared with another copy, unresolved V genes account for less than half of the shortfall, and the remainder is unexplained. The sample has 55,000 to 65,000 clones on record, just over 90% of them singletons. The ten largest make up roughly a sixth of the sample. Patients with a history of autoimmune disease or receiving systemic immunosuppression were excluded from the trial. Peripheral blood for TCR sequencing was drawn from every dose cohort at baseline, at cycle 4 day 1 and at cycle 7 day 1. The samples were drawn from a first-in-human, open-label, multicenter phase I dose-escalation trial of ivuxolimab. The trial enrolled adults with locally advanced or metastatic head and neck squamous cell, hepatocellular, melanoma or renal cell carcinoma. CD4+ and CD8+ T cells were sorted separately from peripheral blood before TCR sequencing.

The sequencing here drew on CD4+ or CD8+ T cells sorted from blood, taken in a trial of the OX40 agonist ivuxolimab. The sequence was obtained from an adult with an advanced solid tumor such as melanoma, head and neck, liver or kidney cancer.

The CDR3 reads CASSIGAGRYNEQFF. The nucleotide sequence reads TGTGCCAGTAGTATAGGGGCAGGGAGGTATAATGAGCAGTTCTTC. This sequence uses TRBV19 and TRBJ2-1; a tentative D call is TRBD2 (6 bases match). V lost 1 base and J lost 7 bases; the stretch between them is 14 bases long. CDR1 and CDR2 are drawn from the germline V gene (reference sequence): LNHDA, SQIVND. The CDR3, cysteine through phenylalanine, is 15 amino acids long. The kept DNA is CDR3 alone, 45 bases in frame from the first base.